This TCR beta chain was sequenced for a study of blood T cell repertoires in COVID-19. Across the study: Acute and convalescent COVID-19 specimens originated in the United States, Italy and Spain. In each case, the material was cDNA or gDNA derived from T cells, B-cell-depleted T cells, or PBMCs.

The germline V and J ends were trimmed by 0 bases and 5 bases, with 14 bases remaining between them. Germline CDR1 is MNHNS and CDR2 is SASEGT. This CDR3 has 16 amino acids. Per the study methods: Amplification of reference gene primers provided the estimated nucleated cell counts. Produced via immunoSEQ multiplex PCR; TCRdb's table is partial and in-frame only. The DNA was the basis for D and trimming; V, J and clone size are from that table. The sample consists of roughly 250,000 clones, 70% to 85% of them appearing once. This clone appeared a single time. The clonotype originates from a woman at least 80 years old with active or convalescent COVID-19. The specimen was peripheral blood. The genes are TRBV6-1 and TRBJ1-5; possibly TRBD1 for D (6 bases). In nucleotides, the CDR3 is TGTGCCAGCAGTGAAGCGCGCCAGGGGCTCTATCAGCCCCAGCATTTT. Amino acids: CASSEARQGLYQPQHF.